This T cell receptor beta chain was obtained from a study of blood T cell repertoires in COVID-19. Measured with immunoSEQ multiplex PCR; TCRdb has only the in-frame clones, and not every one. Altogether some 150,000 clones are present, almost 90% being singletons, with the ten largest covering under 3%. The sample comprised peripheral blood. The TCR was taken from a human donor in a cohort sampled during active COVID-19.

The CDR3 DNA reads TGTGCCAGCAGGGAAAACGTGGCGGGGGACTCTGGGGCCAACGTCCTGACTTTC. It translates to CASRENVAGDSGANVLTF. The J gene is TRBJ2-6, the V gene TRBV6-1, with 7 positions matching TRBD2. Germline loops: CDR1 MNHNS, CDR2 SASEGT. Losses at the gene ends were 6 bases for V and 0 bases for J; bases not matched to a gene: 11. The CDR3 extends over 18 amino acids.